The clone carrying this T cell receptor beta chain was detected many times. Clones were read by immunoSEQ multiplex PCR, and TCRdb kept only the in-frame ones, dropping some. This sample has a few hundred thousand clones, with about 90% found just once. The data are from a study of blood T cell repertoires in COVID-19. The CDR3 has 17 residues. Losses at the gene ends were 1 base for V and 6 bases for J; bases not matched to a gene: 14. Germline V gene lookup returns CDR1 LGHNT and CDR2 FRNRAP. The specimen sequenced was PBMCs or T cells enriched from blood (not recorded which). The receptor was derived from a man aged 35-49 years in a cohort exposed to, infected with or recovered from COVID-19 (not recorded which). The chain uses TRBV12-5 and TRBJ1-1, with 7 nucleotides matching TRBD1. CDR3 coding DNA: TGTGCTAGTGGTTTGGGACAGGGTCTTCTAGTTCTGTCTGAAGCTTTCTTT. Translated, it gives CASGLGQGLLVLSEAFF.